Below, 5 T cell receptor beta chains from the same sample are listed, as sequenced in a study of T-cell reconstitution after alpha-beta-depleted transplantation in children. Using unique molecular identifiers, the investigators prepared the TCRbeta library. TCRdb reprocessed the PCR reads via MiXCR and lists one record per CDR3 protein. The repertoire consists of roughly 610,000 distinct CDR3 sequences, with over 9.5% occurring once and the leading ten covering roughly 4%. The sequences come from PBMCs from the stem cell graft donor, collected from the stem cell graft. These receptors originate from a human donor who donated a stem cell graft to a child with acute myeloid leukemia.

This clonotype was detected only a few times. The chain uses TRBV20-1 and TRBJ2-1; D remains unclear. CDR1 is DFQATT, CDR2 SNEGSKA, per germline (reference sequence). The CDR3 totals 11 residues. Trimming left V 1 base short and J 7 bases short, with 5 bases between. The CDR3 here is CSARVINEQFF. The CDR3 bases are TGCAGTGCTAGAGTGATAAATGAGCAGTTCTTC.

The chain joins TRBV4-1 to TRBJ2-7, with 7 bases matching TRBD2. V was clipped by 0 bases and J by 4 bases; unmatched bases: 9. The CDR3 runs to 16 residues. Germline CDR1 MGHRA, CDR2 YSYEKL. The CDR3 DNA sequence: TGCGCCAGCAGCCAAGATTGGGGGGGGGGAGGATACGAGCAGTACTTC. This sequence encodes CASSQDWGGGGYEQYF.

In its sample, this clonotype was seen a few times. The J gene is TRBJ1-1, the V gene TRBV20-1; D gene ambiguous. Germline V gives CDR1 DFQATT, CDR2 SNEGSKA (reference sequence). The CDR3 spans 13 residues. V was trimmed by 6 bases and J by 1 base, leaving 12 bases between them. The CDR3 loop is CSARERPNTEAFF. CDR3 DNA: TGCAGTGCAAGGGAGAGGCCGAACACTGAAGCTTTCTTT.

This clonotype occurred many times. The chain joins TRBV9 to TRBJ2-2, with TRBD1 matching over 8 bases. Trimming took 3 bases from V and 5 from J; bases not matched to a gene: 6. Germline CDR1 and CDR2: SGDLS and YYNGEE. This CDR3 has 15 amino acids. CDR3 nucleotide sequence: TGTGCCAGCAGCGCACGGACAGGGCAAACCGGGGAGCTGTTTTTT. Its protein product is CASSARTGQTGELFF.

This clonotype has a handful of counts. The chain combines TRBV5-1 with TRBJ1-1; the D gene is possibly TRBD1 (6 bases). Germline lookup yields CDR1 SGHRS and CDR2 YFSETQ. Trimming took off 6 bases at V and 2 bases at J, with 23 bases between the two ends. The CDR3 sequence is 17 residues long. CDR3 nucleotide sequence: TGCGCCAGCACCCCTTTGGGGGGCGGACTGACAAACACTGAAGCTTTCTTT. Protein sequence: CASTPLGGGLTNTEAFF.